Described below is a single T cell receptor beta chain sequence and its context. This receptor's antigen is unknown. Base qualities are missing; no much larger clone stands one base away. Patients undergoing total pancreatectomy with islet autotransplantation (TPIAT) were the source of the chronic pancreatitis pancreas tissue. The chronic pancreatitis patients who were included had no known history of diabetes. For TCRbeta sequencing, genomic DNA was extracted directly from bulk pancreas tissue, without T cell sorting. No particular cause of disease was identified in idiopathic chronic pancreatitis patients. At two US centers, pancreas tissues from patients and organ donors were collected on a consecutive basis. The germline V gene provides CDR1 LGHNA and CDR2 YSLEER. The CDR3 numbers 18 residues from cysteine through phenylalanine. The kept DNA is CDR3 alone, 54 bases in frame from the first base. Relative to germline, V is missing 0 bases and J is missing 6 bases, with 10 bases of the junction outside any gene match.

Library creation used the immunoSEQ multiplex PCR assay. From pancreatic genomic DNA, the TCRbeta CDR3 region and adjacent sequences were amplified and sequenced. The published analysis was carried out like this. Repertoire diversity was assessed as a mean normalized Shannon-Wiener index, and productive clonality and productive rearrangement counts were also measured. The nonparametric Mann-Whitney U test was used to compare repertoire metrics between the control and chronic pancreatitis groups. Shared clonotypes were defined as CDR3beta sequences with identical amino acid composition and length across subjects. Here the immuneACCESS table is served through TCRdb, limited to in-frame sequences with V and J called. Missing clones are a known gap in these copies; in checked studies unresolved V genes cover under half, and the rest lacks a known reason. That table supplies the V and J calls and clone size; D and trimming were determined from the DNA. For this sample there are roughly 250 clones; over 60% appear just once. The top ten constitute about 40% of the sample.

This entry comes from a study of immune characteristics of hereditary and idiopathic chronic pancreatitis. Turning to the overall study: The study examined local immune cells and TCRbeta repertoires in the pancreas in hereditary and idiopathic chronic pancreatitis, using control pancreases from organ donors for comparison. The gDNA-based approach was selected because the approach required minimal in vitro experimental manipulation of T cells infiltrating the pancreas. TCRbeta sequencing included 4 or 5 control pancreases, roughly seven pancreases with hereditary chronic pancreatitis and roughly six pancreases with idiopathic chronic pancreatitis. The paper's findings and limits, for the study overall: Because patient tissue could be obtained only at the time of TPIAT, immune findings may have been influenced by differences in disease duration. Compared with controls, both chronic pancreatitis groups had significantly higher TCRbeta repertoire diversity and lower clonality. Differences in Vbeta-Jbeta gene family usage, including TRBV10, TRBV19, TRBV23 and TRBV5, were found between hereditary and idiopathic chronic pancreatitis. The study did not include chronic pancreatitis caused by alcohol use. Among approximately 14 chronic pancreatitis patients, the number of productive TCR rearrangements showed a positive correlation with disease severity scores.

Sequencing was performed on pancreas tissue with idiopathic chronic pancreatitis. This specimen's cell subset or site label, interpreted: chronic pancreatitis without an identified cause. The chain links TRBV4-3 with TRBJ1-4; 10 bases in the middle match TRBD1. The TCR originated in a human donor with chronic pancreatitis. The nucleotides read TGCGCCAGCAGCCAAGAATCGGGACAGGGGCCGGGATATGAAAAACTGTTTTTT. Its protein product is CASSQESGQGPGYEKLFF.